This T cell receptor (beta chain) came from a study of blood T cell repertoires in COVID-19. Study as a whole: From the United States, Italy and Spain came samples of acute and convalescent COVID-19. The cDNA or gDNA used as material had been derived from T cells, B-cell-depleted T cells, or PBMCs.

Methods used by the authors: From reference gene primer amplification, estimates of nucleated cell counts were derived. The data were produced by immunoSEQ multiplex PCR, yet TCRdb's version contains in-frame clones alone and is incomplete. D and trimming were read from the DNA, whereas the V and J calls and clone size are those reported in that table. The data show 65,000 to 95,000 clones, 89% seen once. Sequenced material: peripheral blood. The origin of this receptor is a man between 65 and 79 years old with active or convalescent COVID-19.

DNA for the CDR3: TGTGCCAGCACTGGACAGGGCCGCTACGAGCAGTACTTC. This gives the protein CASTGQGRYEQYF. This chain connects TRBV6-5 to TRBJ2-7, with 8 bases aligning to TRBD1. Germline values: CDR1 MNHEY, CDR2 SVGAGI. V lost 7 bases, J lost 3 bases, and 5 bases stayed unmatched. This CDR3 region has 13 residues.